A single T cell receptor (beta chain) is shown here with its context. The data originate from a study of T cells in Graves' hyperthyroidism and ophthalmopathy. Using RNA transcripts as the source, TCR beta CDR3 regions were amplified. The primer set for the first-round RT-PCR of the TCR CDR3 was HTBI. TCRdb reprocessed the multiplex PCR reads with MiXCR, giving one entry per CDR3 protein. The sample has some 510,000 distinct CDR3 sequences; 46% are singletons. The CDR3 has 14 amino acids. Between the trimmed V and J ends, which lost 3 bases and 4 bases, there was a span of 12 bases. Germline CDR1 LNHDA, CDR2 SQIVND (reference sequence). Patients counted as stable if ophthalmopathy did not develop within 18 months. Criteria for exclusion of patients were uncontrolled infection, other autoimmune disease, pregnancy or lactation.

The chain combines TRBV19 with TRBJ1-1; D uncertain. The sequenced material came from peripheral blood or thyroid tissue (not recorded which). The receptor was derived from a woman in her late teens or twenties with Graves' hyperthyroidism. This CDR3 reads CASSILGSGTEAFF. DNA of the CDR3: TGTGCCAGTAGTATCTTGGGGAGTGGCACTGAAGCTTTCTTT.